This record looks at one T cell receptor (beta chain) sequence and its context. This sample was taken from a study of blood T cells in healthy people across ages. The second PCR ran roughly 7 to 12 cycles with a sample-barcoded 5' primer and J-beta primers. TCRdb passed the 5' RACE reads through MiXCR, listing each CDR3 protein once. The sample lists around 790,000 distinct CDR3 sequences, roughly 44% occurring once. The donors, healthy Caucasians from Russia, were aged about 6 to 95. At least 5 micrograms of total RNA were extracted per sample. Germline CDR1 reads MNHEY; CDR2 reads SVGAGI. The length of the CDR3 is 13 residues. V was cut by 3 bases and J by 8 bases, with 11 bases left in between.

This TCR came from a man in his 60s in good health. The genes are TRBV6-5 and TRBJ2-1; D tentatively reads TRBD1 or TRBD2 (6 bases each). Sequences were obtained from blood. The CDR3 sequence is CASSYGGGYEQFF. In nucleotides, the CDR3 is TGTGCCAGCAGTTATGGAGGGGGTTATGAGCAGTTCTTC.